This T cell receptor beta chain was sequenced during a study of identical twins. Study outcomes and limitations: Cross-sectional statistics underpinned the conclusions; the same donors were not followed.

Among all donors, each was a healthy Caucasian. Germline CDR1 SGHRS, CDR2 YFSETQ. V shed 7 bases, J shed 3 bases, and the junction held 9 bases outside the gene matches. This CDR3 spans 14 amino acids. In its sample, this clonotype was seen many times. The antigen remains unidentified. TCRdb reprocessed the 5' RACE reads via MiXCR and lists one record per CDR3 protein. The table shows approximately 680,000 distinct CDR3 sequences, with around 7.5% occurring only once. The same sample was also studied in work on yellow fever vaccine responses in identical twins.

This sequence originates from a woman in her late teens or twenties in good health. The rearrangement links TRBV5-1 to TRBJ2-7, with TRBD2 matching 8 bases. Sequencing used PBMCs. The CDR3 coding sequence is TGCGCCAGCCAAGCGGGAGCGGGATTCTACGAGCAGTACTTC. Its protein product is CASQAGAGFYEQYF.